The 17 T cell receptor beta chains given below trace back to one sample, sequenced in a study of shared clonotypes between healthy human individuals. Using immunoSEQ multiplex PCR, the repertoire was profiled, and TCRdb retains in-frame clones only, with some absent. Among roughly 500,000 clones, around 95% were seen once, and the ten largest hold about 0.068%. The sequencing input was naive CD4+ T cells sorted from blood. Subset denoted: CD45RA+ positively selected. The receptors originated from a woman aged 25 to 45 in good health.

The rearrangement links TRBV28 to TRBJ2-3; no definite D call. Germline loops: CDR1 MDHEN, CDR2 SYDVKM. CDR3 length: 16 residues. The V end was cut by 5 bases, the J end by 6 bases, with 21 bases between. CDR3 residues: CASSPPIQSSSDTQYF. Written as DNA, the CDR3 is TGTGCCAGCAGTCCGCCAATCCAATCTAGTTCGGATACGCAGTATTTT.

V is TRBV4-1 and J is TRBJ2-7, with 9 bases fitting TRBD2. With V trimmed by 1 base and J by 0 bases, 10 bases remained unmatched. The germline V gene encodes CDR1 MGHRA and CDR2 YSYEKL. CDR3 size: 18 residues. DNA for the CDR3: TGCGCCAGCAGCCAAGGGGGGGGGAAGACTAGCGGCTCCTACGAGCAGTACTTC. Protein product: CASSQGGGKTSGSYEQYF.

The chain carries TRBV11-2 and TRBJ2-7; 8 positions agree with TRBD1. Trimming cost V 5 bases and J 2 bases; bases outside gene matches: 5. Germline CDR1 reads SGHAT; CDR2 reads FQNNGV. The CDR3 has 14 residues. CDR3 in amino acids: CASSTTGGTYEQYF. DNA for the CDR3: TGTGCCAGCAGCACAACAGGGGGAACCTACGAGCAGTACTTC.

The V call is TRBV7-9, the J call TRBJ2-1; TRBD2 agrees at 13 bases. V was pared by 0 bases and J by 5 bases, with 4 bases of the junction left unmatched. The CDR3 sequence is 17 residues long. Per germline, CDR1 SEHNR and CDR2 FQNEAQ (reference sequence). CDR3 DNA sequence: TGTGCCAGCAGCTTAGCAACTAGCGGGAGGGTAGACAATGAGCAGTTCTTC. It translates to CASSLATSGRVDNEQFF. Full variable domain (missing parts from reference TRBV7-9 and TRBJ2-1): DTGVSQNPRHKITKRGQNVTFRCDPISEHNRLYWYRQTLGQGPEFLTYFQNEAQLEKSRLLSDRFSAERPKGSFSTLEIQRTEQGDSAMYLCASSLATSGRVDNEQFFGPGTRLTVL.

The chain is built from TRBV4-2 and TRBJ2-1, with D possibly being TRBD2 (5 bases). This CDR3 region has 13 residues. Trimming took off 0 bases at V and 10 bases at J, with 10 bases between the two ends. Germline-derived CDR1 and CDR2 are LGHNA and YNFKEQ. The CDR3 here is CASSQEVPGEQFF. In DNA, the CDR3 is TGTGCCAGCAGCCAAGAGGTCCCGGGGGAGCAGTTCTTC.

The chain recombines TRBV5-4 with TRBJ2-3; no reliable D call. Germline loops: CDR1 SGHNT, CDR2 YYREEE (reference sequence). V lost 4 bases to trimming and J lost 0 bases, with 6 bases between them. CDR3 size: 13 residues. CDR3 region: CASSVTSTDTQYF. As DNA, the CDR3 is TGTGCCAGCAGCGTGACTAGCACAGATACGCAGTATTTT.

The chain is built from TRBV19 and TRBJ2-1; 9 bases align to TRBD2. The CDR3 is 15 residues long. Losses at the gene ends were 4 bases for V and 6 bases for J; bases not matched to a gene: 7. Per germline, CDR1 LNHDA and CDR2 SQIVND (reference sequence). The CDR3 loop is CASSSGRARGNEQFF. Written as DNA, the CDR3 is TGTGCCAGTAGTAGCGGGAGGGCCAGGGGCAATGAGCAGTTCTTC.

V gene TRBV28 combines with J gene TRBJ1-5, with D possibly TRBD1 on 5 matching bases. Germline lookup yields CDR1 MDHEN and CDR2 SYDVKM. With 3 bases removed from V and 0 bases from J, the gap between germline ends came to 18 bases. There are 18 residues in the CDR3. The CDR3 loop reads CASSFRYQGTYSNQPQHF. The DNA of the CDR3 is TGTGCCAGCAGTTTTCGTTATCAGGGAACATATAGCAATCAGCCCCAGCATTTT.

V gene TRBV19 combines with J gene TRBJ1-1; D unclear. In germline, CDR1 is LNHDA, CDR2 SQIVND (reference sequence). V gave up 5 bases and J gave up 0 bases, with 13 bases separating them. The CDR3 is 15 residues long. DNA of the CDR3: TGTGCCAGTAGTGAAAGATCGGGAATGAACACTGAAGCTTTCTTT. Translation: CASSERSGMNTEAFF.

This sequence joins TRBV7-2 and TRBJ1-2; 7 positions agree with TRBD1. There are 14 residues in the CDR3. The germline V gene encodes CDR1 SGHTA and CDR2 FQGNSA. V was pared by 3 bases and J by 6 bases, with 7 bases of the junction left unmatched. CDR3 sequence: CASSFAQGGHGYTF. CDR3 sequence (DNA): TGTGCCAGCAGCTTCGCCCAGGGGGGCCATGGCTACACCTTC.

The chain carries TRBV7-2 and TRBJ2-1; weak D call: TRBD2 (6 bases). The germline CDR1 and CDR2 sequences are SGHTA and FQGNSA. V shed 4 bases and J shed 7 bases, with 17 bases lying between them. The CDR3 runs to 15 residues. CDR3 sequence: CASSSGTSGGNEQFF. The CDR3 DNA reads as TGTGCCAGCAGCTCCGGGACCAGCGGAGGGAATGAGCAGTTCTTC.

The CDR3 sequence is CASSRAAGGPQHF. The CDR3 DNA is TGTGCCAGCAGCCGGGCGGCCGGGGGGCCCCAGCATTTT. V usage is TRBV7-9 and J usage is TRBJ1-5; a possible D gene is TRBD1 (5 bases). V gave up 5 bases and J gave up 9 bases, with 14 bases separating them. In germline, CDR1 is SEHNR, CDR2 FQNEAQ (reference sequence). This CDR3 comprises 13 residues.

This clone was seen once. This chain connects TRBV11-3 to TRBJ2-1; 7 bases are shared with TRBD2. The CDR3 spans 16 residues. In germline, CDR1 is SGHNT, CDR2 YENEEA. V dropped 6 bases and J dropped 3; count of bases not matched to a gene: 11. CDR3 in amino acids: CASSSTGSGFYNEQFF. CDR3 DNA sequence: TGTGCCAGCAGTTCCACCGGTAGCGGGTTCTACAATGAGCAGTTCTTC. Drawing the rest from reference TRBV11-3 and TRBJ2-1, the complete variable domain is EAGVVQSPRYKIIEKKQPVAFWCNPISGHNTLYWYLQNLGQGPELLIRYENEEAVDDSQLPKDRFSAERLKGVDSTLKIQPAELGDSAVYLCASSSTGSGFYNEQFFGPGTRLTVL.

The V call is TRBV29-1, the J call TRBJ1-2, with D perhaps matching TRBD1 (5 bases). The germline V and J ends were trimmed by 7 bases and 6 bases, with 12 bases remaining between them. CDR1 and CDR2 from the germline V gene are SQVTM and ANQGSEA. The CDR3 extends over 11 amino acids. CDR3 sequence (DNA): TGCAGCGCCGTGGGGGACGATGGCTACACCTTC. Encoded protein: CSAVGDDGYTF.

The chain uses TRBV7-7 and TRBJ2-5; no clear D. This CDR3 comprises 15 residues. The V end was cut by 1 base, the J end by 3 bases, with 12 bases between. The germline V gene encodes CDR1 SSHAT and CDR2 FNYEAQ (reference sequence). The CDR3, as DNA: TGTGCCAGCAGCTTAGTAGGGCTACCCAAAGAGACCCAGTACTTC. Its translation: CASSLVGLPKETQYF.

The rearrangement links TRBV30 to TRBJ1-2, with TRBD1 identical over 7 bases. With 3 bases clipped from V and 3 bases from J, the junction kept 10 bases outside the gene matches. Germline values: CDR1 GTSNPN, CDR2 SVGIG (reference sequence). The CDR3 is 15 amino acids. In nucleotides, the CDR3 is TGTGCCTGGAGCGCGGGGGACAGAAACTACTATGGCTACACCTTC. Amino acid sequence: CAWSAGDRNYYGYTF.

The chain links TRBV6-6 to TRBJ2-7; D is ambiguous. CDR1 and CDR2 from the germline V gene are MNHNY and SVGAGI (reference sequence). Trimming pared 6 bases from V and 1 base from J, leaving 16 bases between. There are 15 residues in the CDR3. DNA for the CDR3: TGTGCCAGCAGCCCCCGGGCCCCCAAGTCCTACGAGCAGTACTTC. Its protein product is CASSPRAPKSYEQYF.